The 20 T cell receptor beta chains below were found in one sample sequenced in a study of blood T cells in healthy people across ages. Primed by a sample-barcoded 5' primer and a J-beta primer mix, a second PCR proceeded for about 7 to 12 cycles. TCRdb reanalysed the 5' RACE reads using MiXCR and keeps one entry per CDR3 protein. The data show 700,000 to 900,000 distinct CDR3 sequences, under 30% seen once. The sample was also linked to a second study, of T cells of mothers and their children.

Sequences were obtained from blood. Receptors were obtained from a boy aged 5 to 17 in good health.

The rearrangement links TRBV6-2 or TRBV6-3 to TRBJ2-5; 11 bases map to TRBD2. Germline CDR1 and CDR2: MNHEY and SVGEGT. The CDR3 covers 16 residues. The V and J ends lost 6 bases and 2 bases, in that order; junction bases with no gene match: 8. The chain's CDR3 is CASRRTSGGRQETQYF. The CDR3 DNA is TGTGCCAGCAGACGAACTAGCGGGGGAAGACAAGAGACCCAGTACTTC.

DNA for the CDR3: TGTGCCAGTTTCCCCCAGGCAGAGGGACAGCCCCAGCATTTT. Translation: CASFPQAEGQPQHF. The chain is built from TRBV28 and TRBJ1-5, with D unclear. The germline V gene encodes CDR1 MDHEN and CDR2 SYDVKM. The CDR3 has 14 amino acids. Trimming removed 9 bases at V and 7 bases at J, with 19 bases between.

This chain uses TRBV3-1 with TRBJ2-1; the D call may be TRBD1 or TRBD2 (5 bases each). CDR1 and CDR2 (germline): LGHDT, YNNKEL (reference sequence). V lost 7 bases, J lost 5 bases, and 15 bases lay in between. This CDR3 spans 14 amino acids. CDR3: CASTQRGGHNEQFF. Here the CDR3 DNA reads TGTGCCAGCACTCAAAGGGGCGGGCACAATGAGCAGTTCTTC.

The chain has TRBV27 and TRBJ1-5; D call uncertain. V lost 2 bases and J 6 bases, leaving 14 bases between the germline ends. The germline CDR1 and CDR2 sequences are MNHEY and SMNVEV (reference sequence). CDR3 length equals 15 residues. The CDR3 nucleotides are TGTGCCAGCAGTTTAGAACGGTTCGCAGGTCAGCCCCAGCATTTT. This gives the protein CASSLERFAGQPQHF.

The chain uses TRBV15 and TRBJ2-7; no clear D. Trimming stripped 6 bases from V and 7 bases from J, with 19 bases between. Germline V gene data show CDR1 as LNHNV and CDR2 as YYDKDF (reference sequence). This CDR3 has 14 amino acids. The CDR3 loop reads CATSSSSSFFEQYF. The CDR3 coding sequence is TGTGCCACCAGTTCTTCGTCGAGCTTCTTTGAGCAGTACTTC.

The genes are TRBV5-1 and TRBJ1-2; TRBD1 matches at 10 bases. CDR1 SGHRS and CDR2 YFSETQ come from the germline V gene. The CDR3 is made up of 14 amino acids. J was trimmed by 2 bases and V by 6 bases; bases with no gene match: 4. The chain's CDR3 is CASTAGQGNYGYTF. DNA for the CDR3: TGCGCCAGCACCGCGGGACAGGGGAACTATGGCTACACCTTC.

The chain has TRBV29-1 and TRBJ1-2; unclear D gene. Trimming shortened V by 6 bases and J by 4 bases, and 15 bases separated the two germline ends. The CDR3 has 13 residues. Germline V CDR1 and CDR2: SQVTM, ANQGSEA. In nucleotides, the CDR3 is TGCAGCGTCGCTACTGCGGGCAGCTATGGCTACACCTTC. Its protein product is CSVATAGSYGYTF.

The CDR3 loop is CASSPSGLTYNEQFF. The CDR3 nucleotides are TGTGCCAGCAGCCCCTCGGGACTGACTTACAATGAGCAGTTCTTC. This rearrangement joins TRBV9 to TRBJ2-1, with TRBD2 as a possible D gene (6 bases). The CDR3 is 15 residues long. Looked up from germline, CDR1 is SGDLS and CDR2 is YYNGEE. Between the trimmed V and J ends, which lost 4 bases and 4 bases, there was a span of 15 bases.

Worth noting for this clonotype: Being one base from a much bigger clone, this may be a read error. The CDR3 protein is CASSQDQYRLSTGTQYF. In DNA, the CDR3 is TGTGCCAGCAGCCAAGATCAGTACAGACTTAGCACAGGTACGCAGTATTTT. V gene TRBV3-1 combines with J gene TRBJ2-3; tentatively, D is TRBD1 (5 bases). There are 17 residues in the CDR3. Germline loops: CDR1 LGHDT, CDR2 YNNKEL (reference sequence).

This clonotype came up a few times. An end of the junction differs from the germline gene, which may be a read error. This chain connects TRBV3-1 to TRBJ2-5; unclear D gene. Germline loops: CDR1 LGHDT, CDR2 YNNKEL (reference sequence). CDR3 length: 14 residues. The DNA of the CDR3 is TGTGCCAGCAGCCAAGGTAGCACTTCCCCCCGCAGGTTCTTC. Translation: CASSQGSTSPRRFF.

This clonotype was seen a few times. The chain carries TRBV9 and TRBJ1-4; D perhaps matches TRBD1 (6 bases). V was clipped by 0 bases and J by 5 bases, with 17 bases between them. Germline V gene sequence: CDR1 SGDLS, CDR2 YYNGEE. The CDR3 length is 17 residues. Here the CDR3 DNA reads TGTGCCAGCAGCGTAGCCCCGAGGACAGAAAAAAATGAAAAACTGTTTTTT. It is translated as CASSVAPRTEKNEKLFF. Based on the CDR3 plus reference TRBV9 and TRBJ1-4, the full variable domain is DSGVTQTPKHLITATGQRVTLRCSPRSGDLSVYWYQQSLDQGLQFLIQYYNGEERAKGNILERFSAQQFPDLHSELNLSSLELGDSALYFCASSVAPRTEKNEKLFFGSGTQLSVL.

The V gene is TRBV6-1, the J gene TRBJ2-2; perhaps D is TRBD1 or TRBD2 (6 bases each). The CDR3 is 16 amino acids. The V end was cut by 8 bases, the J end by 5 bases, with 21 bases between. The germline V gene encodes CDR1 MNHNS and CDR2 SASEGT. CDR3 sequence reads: CASGPRDIRGTGELFF. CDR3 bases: TGTGCCAGCGGACCCCGGGACATTCGGGGGACCGGGGAGCTGTTTTTT.

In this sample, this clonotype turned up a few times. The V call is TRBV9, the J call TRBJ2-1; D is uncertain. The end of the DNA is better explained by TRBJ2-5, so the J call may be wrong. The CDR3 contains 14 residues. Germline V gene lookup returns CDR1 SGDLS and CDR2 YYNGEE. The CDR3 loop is CASSVAYSQETQYF. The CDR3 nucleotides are TGTGCCAGCAGCGTAGCGTACAGCCAAGAGACCCAGTACTTC.

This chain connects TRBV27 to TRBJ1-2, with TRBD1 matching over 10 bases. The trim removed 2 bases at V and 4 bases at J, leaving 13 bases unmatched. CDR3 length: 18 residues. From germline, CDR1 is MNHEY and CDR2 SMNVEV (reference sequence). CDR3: CASSLTGTGAFYLYGYTF. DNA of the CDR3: TGTGCCAGCAGTTTAACGGGGACAGGGGCGTTTTATCTCTATGGCTACACCTTC.

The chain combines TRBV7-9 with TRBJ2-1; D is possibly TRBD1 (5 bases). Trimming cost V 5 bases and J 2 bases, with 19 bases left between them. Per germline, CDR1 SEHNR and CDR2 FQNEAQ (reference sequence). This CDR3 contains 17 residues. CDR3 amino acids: CASSLTTGQAPYNEQFF. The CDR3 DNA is TGTGCCAGCAGCCTAACTACCGGACAAGCACCCTACAATGAGCAGTTCTTC. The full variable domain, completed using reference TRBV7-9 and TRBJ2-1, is DTGVSQNPRHKITKRGQNVTFRCDPISEHNRLYWYRQTLGQGPEFLTYFQNEAQLEKSRLLSDRFSAERPKGSFSTLEIQRTEQGDSAMYLCASSLTTGQAPYNEQFFGPGTRLTVL.

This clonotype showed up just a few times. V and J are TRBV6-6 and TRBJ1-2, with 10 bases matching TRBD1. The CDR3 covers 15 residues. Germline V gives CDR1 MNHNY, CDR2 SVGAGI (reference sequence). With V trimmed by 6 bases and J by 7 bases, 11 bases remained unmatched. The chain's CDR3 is CASSDSGQGLPGYTF. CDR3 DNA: TGTGCCAGCAGCGACTCGGGACAGGGGTTGCCTGGCTACACCTTC.

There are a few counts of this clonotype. CDR3 sequence (DNA): TGTGCCAGCAGTTACGACAGCGTGGGTAGGTTGCAGTACTTC. Residues: CASSYDSVGRLQYF. The chain uses TRBV6-5 and TRBJ2-7; perhaps TRBD1 as D (5 bases). The germline gives CDR1 MNHEY, CDR2 SVGAGI. There are 14 residues in the CDR3. Trimming shortened V by 2 bases and J by 9 bases, and 17 bases separated the two germline ends.

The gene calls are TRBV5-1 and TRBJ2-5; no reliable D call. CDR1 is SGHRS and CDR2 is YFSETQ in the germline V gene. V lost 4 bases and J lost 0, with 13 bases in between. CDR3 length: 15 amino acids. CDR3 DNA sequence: TGCGCCAGCAGCCCCGGGTCGGTGGACCAAGAGACCCAGTACTTC. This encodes CASSPGSVDQETQYF.

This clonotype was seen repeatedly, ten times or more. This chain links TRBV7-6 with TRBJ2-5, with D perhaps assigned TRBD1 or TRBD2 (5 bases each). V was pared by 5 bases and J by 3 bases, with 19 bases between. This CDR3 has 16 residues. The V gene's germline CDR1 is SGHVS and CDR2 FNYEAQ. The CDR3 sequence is CASSPHRGVLEETQYF. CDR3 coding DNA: TGTGCCAGCAGCCCCCATCGGGGCGTGTTAGAAGAGACCCAGTACTTC.

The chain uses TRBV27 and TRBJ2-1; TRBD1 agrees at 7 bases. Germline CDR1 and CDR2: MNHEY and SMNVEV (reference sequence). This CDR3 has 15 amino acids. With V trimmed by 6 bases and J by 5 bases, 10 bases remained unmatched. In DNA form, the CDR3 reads TGTGCCAGCAGCCCCAAGGGGGCAGGGGACAATGAGCAGTTCTTC. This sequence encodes CASSPKGAGDNEQFF.